The clone carrying this TCR beta chain has just a few counts. Antigen unknown. This sample was taken from a study of follicular helper T cells after annual influenza vaccination. Study information: Days 0, 7 and 28 post-vaccination were the blood draw times. Study results and caveats: Most later recoveries of Day 7 ICOS+CD38+ clones were ICOS-CD38- cTfh.

Time point defined: 2015-2016 season, pre-vaccination. Between about 40 and 110 mL of blood was drawn per time point. Cells are cTfh (non-naive CD4+CXCR5+PD-1+), split by ICOS and CD38 into double-positive or double-negative. The repertoire was sequenced with immunoSEQ multiplex PCR; TCRdb's copy has only in-frame clones and lacks some. The table shows fewer than 2,000 clones, with roughly 84% occurring only once. The CDR3 runs 14 residues. Trimming cost V 5 bases and J 0 bases, with 11 bases left between them. Per germline, CDR1 MNHEY and CDR2 SMNVEV (reference sequence). The origin of this receptor is an adult who received the influenza vaccine. The material was CXCR5+ CD38- circulating T follicular helper cells from blood, obtained on the day of influenza vaccination. Subset given: circulating Tfh, non-naive CD4+CXCR5+PD-1+ (ICOS+CD38+ or ICOS-CD38-). J is TRBJ2-7 and V is TRBV27; D ambiguous. Here the CDR3 DNA reads TGTGCCAGCAGTATCTCGATAAGCTCCTACGAGCAGTACTTC. Translation gives CASSISISSYEQYF.